This T cell receptor beta chain appears in the sequencing data of a study of cytomegalovirus exposure and HLA in healthy donors. Study at large: According to later analysis, the same platform produced the 120 validation and about 700 first-cohort repertoires. General observations from the study: Cytomegalovirus status was reportedly diagnosed by the classifier with high specificity and sensitivity. Specificity of a few CMV-associated chains for CMV antigens was verified in vitro.

About this clone: The antigen is not known.

Method: immunoSEQ multiplex PCR; TCRdb's copy keeps in-frame clones and lacks some. The top ten hold roughly 1.9% of the sample, which has around 130,000 clones, more than 75% seen once. The germline V gene encodes CDR1 WNHNN and CDR2 SYGVQD (reference sequence). CDR3 length equals 13 residues. V shed 6 bases and J 7 bases; nucleotides not matched to a gene: 2. The sample taken for sequencing was PBMCs. This rearrangement joins TRBV10-1 to TRBJ1-5; 11 bases fit TRBD1. The TCR comes from a woman in her twenties or thirties in good health and CMV-seronegative. The CDR3 loop reads CASRGQGGQPQHF. CDR3 nucleotide sequence: TGCGCCAGCAGGGGACAGGGGGGACAGCCCCAGCATTTT.